The 14 T cell receptor beta chains reported below all come from one sample, sequenced in a study of blood T cell repertoires in COVID-19. TCRdb's copy holds only in-frame clones and misses some; the assay was immunoSEQ multiplex PCR. In the table there are about 200,000 clones, roughly nine tenths of which are singletons. The sequenced material came from peripheral blood. The receptors were sampled from a man aged 55 to 69 who had recovered from COVID-19.

The table lists this clone with a count of one. The chain couples TRBV11-2 to TRBJ2-3; D possibly corresponds to TRBD2 (6 bases). V was shortened by 5 bases and J by 9 bases, with 21 bases between the two germline ends. CDR1 SGHAT and CDR2 FQNNGV come from the germline V gene. The CDR3 totals 15 residues. The CDR3 protein is CASSQGGGQSSTQYF. CDR3 coding DNA: TGTGCCAGCAGCCAGGGAGGCGGGCAGTCGAGCACGCAGTATTTT.

The chain recombines TRBV5-4 with TRBJ2-7; TRBD2 might be the D (5 bases). The germline gives CDR1 SGHNT, CDR2 YYREEE (reference sequence). Trimming cost V 0 bases and J 4 bases, with 11 bases left between them. The CDR3 runs 14 residues. The CDR3 DNA reads as TGTGCCAGCAGCTTGGTAGGGAGAGGGTACGAGCAGTACTTC. Amino acid sequence: CASSLVGRGYEQYF.

This sequence joins TRBV10-3 and TRBJ2-3, with TRBD2 matching 10 bases. Germline V lookup: CDR1 ENHRY, CDR2 SYGVKD. The CDR3 loop spans 16 amino acids. J was trimmed by 2 bases and V by 2 bases; bases with no gene match: 4. CDR3 in amino acids: CAISEASGGSTDTQYF. The CDR3 DNA reads TGTGCCATCAGTGAGGCTAGCGGGGGTTCCACAGATACGCAGTATTTT.

This clone was picked up one time. This chain's CDR3 is CASSGRTSGFLEQYF. As DNA, the CDR3 is TGTGCCAGCAGCGGGCGGACTAGCGGGTTCTTAGAGCAGTACTTC. The genes are TRBV5-4 and TRBJ2-7; 11 bases are shared with TRBD2. The CDR3 loop spans 15 amino acids. After removal of 4 bases from V and 7 bases from J, the junction contained 10 bases not matched to a gene. Germline V gives CDR1 SGHNT, CDR2 YYREEE (reference sequence).

The rearrangement links TRBV12-3 or TRBV12-4 to TRBJ2-2; D is unresolved. The CDR3 consists of 13 residues. V was pared by 3 bases and J by 4 bases, with 6 bases between. The CDR3 DNA sequence: TGTGCCAGCAGTTTTAAAGCCACCGGGGAGCTGTTTTTT. It encodes CASSFKATGELFF.

This CDR3 is CASSPYPSGSYNEQFF. DNA of the CDR3: TGTGCCAGCTCACCATATCCTAGCGGGAGTTACAATGAGCAGTTCTTC. This chain joins TRBV18 and TRBJ2-1; 10 bases fit TRBD2. Trimming cost V 2 bases and J 4 bases; bases outside gene matches: 5. CDR1 and CDR2 (germline): KGHSH, LQKENI. The CDR3 is 16 amino acids.

This sequence joins TRBV5-6 and TRBJ2-5, with TRBD1 matching 9 bases. The germline V gene encodes CDR1 SGHDT and CDR2 YYEEEE. The ends lost 1 base at V and 5 bases at J; junction bases unmatched: 3. The CDR3 consists of 14 residues. The CDR3 spells CASSLTGGEETQYF. The CDR3 DNA follows: TGTGCCAGCAGCTTGACAGGGGGCGAGGAGACCCAGTACTTC.

In its sample, this clone was seen a few times. The rearrangement links TRBV19 to TRBJ2-2; 10 bases agree with TRBD2. This CDR3 has 15 amino acids. V lost 4 bases, J lost 4 bases, and 3 bases stayed unmatched. Germline V gene lookup returns CDR1 LNHDA and CDR2 SQIVND (reference sequence). The CDR3 spells CASSTRTSGTGELFF. CDR3 DNA: TGTGCCAGTAGTACCAGGACTAGCGGCACCGGGGAGCTGTTTTTT.

The count of this clone is one. The CDR3 DNA reads as TGTGCCAGCAGCTCCGGGGAGGGTTATGGCTACACCTTC. The encoded protein is CASSSGEGYGYTF. This chain links TRBV7-9 with TRBJ1-2; D is uncertain. The CDR3 has 13 residues. Deletions cut 4 bases from V and 5 bases from J, with 11 bases between. Germline values: CDR1 SEHNR, CDR2 FQNEAQ (reference sequence).

V gene TRBV2 combines with J gene TRBJ1-2; 8 bases are shared with TRBD1. V was pared by 6 bases and J by 6 bases, with 12 bases of the junction left unmatched. This CDR3 has 15 amino acids. CDR1 is SNHLY and CDR2 is FYNNEI in the germline V gene. This CDR3 is CASSVTRTGWNGYTF. The DNA of the CDR3 is TGTGCCAGCAGCGTAACTCGGACAGGGTGGAATGGCTACACCTTC. Using reference TRBV2 and TRBJ1-2 for the parts outside the CDR3, the full variable domain is EPEVTQTPSHQVTQMGQEVILRCVPISNHLYFYWYRQILGQKVEFLVSFYNNEISEKSEIFDDQFSVERPDGSNFTLKIRSTKLEDSAMYFCASSVTRTGWNGYTFGSGTRLTVV.

This chain connects TRBV28 to TRBJ2-3; no clear D. This CDR3 contains 14 residues. Trimming pared 1 base from V and 2 bases from J, leaving 7 bases between. The germline CDR1 and CDR2 sequences are MDHEN and SYDVKM. DNA for the CDR3: TGTGCCAGCAGTTTATTTTACACCACAGATACGCAGTATTTT. It codes for CASSLFYTTDTQYF.

This clone has just a few counts. The same CDR3 also results from other DNA sequences found in this sample. The chain links TRBV6-5 to TRBJ2-1; 8 bases are a match to TRBD1. The trim removed 0 bases at V and 4 bases at J, leaving 2 bases unmatched. CDR3 size: 15 residues. Germline CDR1 reads MNHEY; CDR2 reads SVGAGI. The CDR3 sequence: CASSYSGTGYNEQFF. The CDR3 bases are TGTGCCAGCAGTTACTCCGGGACAGGATACAATGAGCAGTTCTTC.

The genes are TRBV7-3 and TRBJ2-1, with D uncertain. CDR1 SGHTA and CDR2 FQGTGA come from the germline V gene. The CDR3 has 13 residues. V was clipped by 2 bases and J by 6 bases, with 8 bases between them. The CDR3 here is CASSLLAVNEQFF. The CDR3 nucleotides read TGTGCCAGCAGCTTATTGGCGGTCAATGAGCAGTTCTTC.

The J gene is TRBJ2-7, the V gene TRBV7-6; tentatively, D is TRBD2 (6 bases). V was pared by 1 base and J by 7 bases, with 20 bases between. CDR3 length: 16 amino acids. Germline lookup yields CDR1 SGHVS and CDR2 FNYEAQ. Written as DNA, the CDR3 is TGTGCCAGCAGCTTAGATGGGACTCAAGGATTCGGGGAGCAGTACTTC. It translates to CASSLDGTQGFGEQYF.